This TCR beta chain comes out of a study of shared clonotypes between healthy human individuals. V was pared by 8 bases and J by 2 bases, with 15 bases of the junction left unmatched. This CDR3 region has 17 residues. Genomic DNA of every subset was divided equally among multiple immunoSEQ plates. When replicate PCRs were run on unsorted PBMC, they used approximately 300 ng DNA, tens of thousands of T cell genomes. In the original processing: ImmunoSEQ output lacked quality scores and full-length reads, limiting matched filtering. The table came from immunoSEQ multiplex PCR; TCRdb's copy has only in-frame clones and leaves some out. V, J and clone size were drawn from that table, and D and trimming were deduced from the DNA. Of about 490,000 clones listed, about 84% were seen once; the top ten hold approximately 12%.

This TCR was recovered from a woman between 35 and 50 years old in good health. Some clones in this sample may be carry-over from other donors' samples. V and J are TRBV23-1 and TRBJ2-7, with 10 bases lining up with TRBD1. TRBV23-1 is recorded as an ORF, its role being uncertain. The sequenced sample consisted of PBMCs. The CDR3 DNA reads TGCGCCAGCCCCGGGGGACAGGGGTTGTTGGACGCCTACGAGCAGTACTTC. Translated: CASPGGQGLLDAYEQYF.